Listed below are T cell receptor beta chains from one sample, sequenced in a study of shared clonotypes between healthy human individuals. TCRdb keeps only in-frame clones here, not all; method: immunoSEQ multiplex PCR. The sample holds approximately 1,500,000 clones; around 95% are singletons and the top ten take more than 0.9%. The sequencing input was naive CD4+ T cells sorted from blood. Receptors originate from a man aged 25 to 40 in good health. The CDR3 runs from the conserved cysteine through the conserved F or W. The D gene is left open where the match is weak. Clone size appears in some rows only: once, few, many, or a class for an expanded clone.

clone_size	d_call	v_call	j_call	cdr3_aa	cdr3_nt
.	.	TRBV18	TRBJ2-1	CASSPPGLPHSEQFF	TGTGCCAGCTCACCACCGGGGCTACCTCACAGTGAGCAGTTCTTC
.	.	TRBV5-1	TRBJ2-7	CASSSGSAAYEQYF	TGCGCCAGCAGCTCGGGGTCCGCGGCCTACGAGCAGTACTTC
.	.	TRBV18	TRBJ2-3	CASSPPPQASTDTQYF	TGTGCCAGCTCACCACCTCCCCAGGCATCCACAGATACGCAGTATTTT
.	.	TRBV27	TRBJ1-5	CASSPRNRGYSNQPQHF	TGTGCCAGCAGTCCCCGAAACCGGGGGTATAGCAATCAGCCCCAGCATTTT
.	TRBD1	TRBV28	TRBJ2-5	CASSFWTGGLETQYF	TGTGCCAGCAGTTTTTGGACAGGGGGCTTAGAGACCCAGTACTTC
.	TRBD1	TRBV2	TRBJ1-5	CASRDPRQGADQPQHF	TGTGCCAGCAGGGACCCCAGGCAGGGGGCGGATCAGCCCCAGCATTTT
.	.	TRBV4-3	TRBJ2-6	CASSPRQALGANVLTF	TGCGCCAGCAGCCCTAGACAGGCTTTAGGGGCCAACGTCCTGACTTTC
.	.	TRBV7-9	TRBJ2-7	CASSSLGAQYF	TGTGCCAGCAGCTCCTTAGGGGCGCAGTACTTC
.	TRBD2	TRBV7-2	TRBJ2-7	CASSRLAGESYEQYF	TGTGCCAGCAGCCGCCTCGCGGGAGAGAGTTACGAGCAGTACTTC
.	TRBD1	TRBV11-2	TRBJ1-2	CASSPSAPGQTNYGYTF	TGTGCCAGCAGCCCATCCGCTCCGGGACAGACTAACTATGGCTACACCTTC
.	.	TRBV11-2	TRBJ2-4	CASSLYGKNIQYF	TGTGCCAGCAGCTTATACGGTAAAAACATTCAGTACTTC
.	.	TRBV10-3	TRBJ1-3	CAISQETSGNTIYF	TGTGCCATCTCTCAGGAGACCTCTGGAAACACCATATATTTT
.	.	TRBV6-1	TRBJ2-3	CASSESIGGGLGDTQYF	TGTGCCAGCAGTGAAAGTATAGGAGGGGGGCTAGGAGATACGCAGTATTTT
.	.	TRBV5-5	TRBJ2-7	CASSLVGGHYEQYF	TGTGCCAGCAGCTTGGTTGGAGGACACTACGAGCAGTACTTC
.	.	TRBV28	TRBJ2-1	CASSLVPSSYNEQFF	TGTGCCAGCAGTTTAGTCCCTAGCTCCTACAATGAGCAGTTCTTC
.	.	TRBV6-1	TRBJ1-5	CATRDNNQPQHF	TGTGCCACCAGGGACAACAATCAGCCCCAGCATTTT
.	.	TRBV9	TRBJ2-1	CASSVAPVGRTYNEQFF	TGTGCCAGCAGCGTAGCCCCGGTCGGACGGACCTACAATGAGCAGTTCTTC
.	TRBD1	TRBV25-1	TRBJ1-2	CASTGGGSLSSGYTF	TGTGCCAGCACGGGAGGGGGCAGTTTGTCGAGCGGCTACACCTTC
once	.	TRBV5-5	TRBJ1-2	CASSLERYYGYTF	TGTGCCAGCAGCTTGGAACGGTATTATGGCTACACCTTC
.	.	TRBV15	TRBJ2-3	CATSRRVSSDTQYF	TGTGCCACCAGCAGGCGAGTTAGTTCAGATACGCAGTATTTT
.	.	TRBV18	TRBJ2-7	CASSQAVTSYEQYF	TGTGCCAGCTCACAAGCCGTTACCTCCTACGAGCAGTACTTC
.	TRBD2	TRBV18	TRBJ2-1	CASSLIAGVRDNEQFF	TGTGCCAGCTCTCTTATAGCGGGAGTCAGGGACAATGAGCAGTTCTTC
once	.	TRBV28	TRBJ2-1	CASSPPLLSSYNEQFF	TGTGCCAGCAGTCCCCCACTCCTTAGCTCCTACAATGAGCAGTTCTTC
.	.	TRBV5-4	TRBJ2-5	CASSQEGRWRETQYF	TGTGCCAGCAGCCAAGAGGGACGGTGGAGAGAGACCCAGTACTTC
.	.	TRBV7-9	TRBJ2-7	CASSSTSYEQYF	TGTGCCAGCAGTTCGACTAGCTACGAGCAGTACTTC
.	.	TRBV30	TRBJ2-2	CAWSRDTGELFF	TGTGCCTGGAGTCGGGACACCGGGGAGCTGTTTTTT
once	.	TRBV6-6	TRBJ1-2	CASSQSNYGYTF	TGTGCCAGCAGTCAGTCTAACTATGGCTACACCTTC
.	.	TRBV4-3	TRBJ2-7	CASSQEFSSYEQYF	TGCGCCAGCAGCCAAGAATTTAGCTCCTACGAGCAGTACTTC
.	.	TRBV27	TRBJ1-1	CASSWGRVNTEAFF	TGTGCCAGCAGTTGGGGCAGGGTGAACACTGAAGCTTTCTTT
.	.	TRBV27	TRBJ1-5	CASSNRKDQPQHF	TGTGCCAGCAGCAACCGCAAAGATCAGCCCCAGCATTTT
.	.	TRBV25-1	TRBJ2-3	CASSFSTTDTQYF	TGTGCCAGCAGCTTCAGTACCACAGATACGCAGTATTTT
.	TRBD1	TRBV28	TRBJ1-5	CASSFGQGRNQPQHF	TGTGCCAGCAGTTTCGGACAGGGGAGAAATCAGCCCCAGCATTTT
.	.	TRBV6-5	TRBJ2-7	CASTQRGYEQYF	TGTGCCAGCACCCAAAGGGGTTACGAGCAGTACTTC
few	TRBD1	TRBV7-9	TRBJ2-2	CASSPSPGTDNTGELFF	TGTGCCAGCAGCCCCTCCCCCGGGACAGACAACACCGGGGAGCTGTTTTTT
.	.	TRBV20-1	TRBJ2-3	CSARVVDTQYF	TGCAGTGCTAGAGTAGTGGATACGCAGTATTTT
.	.	TRBV2	TRBJ2-7	CAGIPGKGNYEQYF	TGTGCCGGAATACCGGGCAAAGGGAACTACGAGCAGTACTTC
.	.	TRBV7-9	TRBJ2-1	CASSLGDGQLIYNEQFF	TGTGCCAGCAGCTTAGGTGACGGACAGCTAATCTACAATGAGCAGTTCTTC